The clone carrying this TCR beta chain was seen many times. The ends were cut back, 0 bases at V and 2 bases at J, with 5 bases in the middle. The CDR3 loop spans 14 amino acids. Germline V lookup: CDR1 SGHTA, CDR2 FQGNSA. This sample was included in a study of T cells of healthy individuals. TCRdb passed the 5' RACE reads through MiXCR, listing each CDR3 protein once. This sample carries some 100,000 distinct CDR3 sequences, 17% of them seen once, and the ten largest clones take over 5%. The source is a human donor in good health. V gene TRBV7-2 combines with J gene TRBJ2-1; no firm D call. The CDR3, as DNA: TGTGCCAGCAGCTTAGCGGTAGCCTACAATGAGCAGTTCTTC. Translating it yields CASSLAVAYNEQFF.